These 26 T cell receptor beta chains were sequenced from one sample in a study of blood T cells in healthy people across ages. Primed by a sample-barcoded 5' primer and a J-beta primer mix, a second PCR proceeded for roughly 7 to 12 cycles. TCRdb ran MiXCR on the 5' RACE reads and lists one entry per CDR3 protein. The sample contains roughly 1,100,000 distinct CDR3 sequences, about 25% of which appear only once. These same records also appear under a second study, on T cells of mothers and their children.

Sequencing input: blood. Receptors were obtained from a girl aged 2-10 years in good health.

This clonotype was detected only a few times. CDR3 residues: CASSQDGGINEKLFF. CDR3 DNA: TGTGCCAGCAGCCAAGATGGGGGGATTAATGAAAAACTGTTTTTT. The J gene is TRBJ1-4, the V gene TRBV14; perhaps TRBD1 as D (5 bases). The V gene's germline CDR1 is SGHDN and CDR2 FVKESK. The CDR3 contains 15 residues. Trimming took off 0 bases at V and 4 bases at J, with 9 bases between the two ends.

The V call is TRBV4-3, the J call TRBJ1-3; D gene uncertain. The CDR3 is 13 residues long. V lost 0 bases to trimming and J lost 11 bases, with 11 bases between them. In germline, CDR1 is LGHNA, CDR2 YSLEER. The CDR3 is CASSQDSGKAIYF. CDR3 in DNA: TGCGCCAGCAGCCAAGACTCGGGGAAAGCCATATATTTT.

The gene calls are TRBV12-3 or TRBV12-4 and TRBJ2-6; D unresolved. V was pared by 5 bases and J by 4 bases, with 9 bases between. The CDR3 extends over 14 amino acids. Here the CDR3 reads CASSLVRGANVLTF. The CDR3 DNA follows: TGTGCCAGCAGTCTCGTGAGAGGGGCCAACGTCCTGACTTTC.

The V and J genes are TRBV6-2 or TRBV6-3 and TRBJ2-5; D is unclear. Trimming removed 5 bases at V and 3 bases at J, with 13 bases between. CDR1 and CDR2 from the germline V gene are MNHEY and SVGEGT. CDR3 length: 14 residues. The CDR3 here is CASSHRTLEETQYF. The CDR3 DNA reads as TGTGCCAGCAGTCACCGGACCCTGGAAGAGACCCAGTACTTC.

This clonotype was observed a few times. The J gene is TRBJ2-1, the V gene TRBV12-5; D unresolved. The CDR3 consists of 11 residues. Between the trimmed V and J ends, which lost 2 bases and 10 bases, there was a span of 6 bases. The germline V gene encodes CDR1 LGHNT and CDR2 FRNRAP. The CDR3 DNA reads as TGTGCTAGTGGTTTGTACGGGGAGCAGTTCTTC. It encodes CASGLYGEQFF. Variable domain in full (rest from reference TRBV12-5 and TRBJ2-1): DARVTQTPRHKVTEMGQEVTMRCQPILGHNTVFWYRQTMMQGLELLAYFRNRAPLDDSGMPKDRFSAEMPDATLATLKIQPSEPRDSAVYFCASGLYGEQFFGPGTRLTVL.

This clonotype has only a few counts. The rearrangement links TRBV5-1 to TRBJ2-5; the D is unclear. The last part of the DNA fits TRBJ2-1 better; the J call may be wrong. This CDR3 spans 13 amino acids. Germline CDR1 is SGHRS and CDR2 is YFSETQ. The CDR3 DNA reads TGCGCCAGCAGCTTGGCCGGTTCCCCTGAGCAGTTCTTC. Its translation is CASSLAGSPEQFF.

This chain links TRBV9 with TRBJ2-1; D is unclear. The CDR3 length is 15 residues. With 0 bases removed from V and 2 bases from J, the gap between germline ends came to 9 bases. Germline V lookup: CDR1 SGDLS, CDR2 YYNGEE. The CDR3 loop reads CASSVAGNTYNEQFF. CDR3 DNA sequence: TGTGCCAGCAGCGTAGCGGGTAACACCTACAATGAGCAGTTCTTC.

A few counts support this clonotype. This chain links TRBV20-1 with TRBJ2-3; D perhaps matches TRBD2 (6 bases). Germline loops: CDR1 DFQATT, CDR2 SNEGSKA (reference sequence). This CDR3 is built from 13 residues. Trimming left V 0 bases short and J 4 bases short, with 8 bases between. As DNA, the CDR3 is TGCAGTGCTAGAGATGGGAGGTCAGATACGCAGTATTTT. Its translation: CSARDGRSDTQYF.

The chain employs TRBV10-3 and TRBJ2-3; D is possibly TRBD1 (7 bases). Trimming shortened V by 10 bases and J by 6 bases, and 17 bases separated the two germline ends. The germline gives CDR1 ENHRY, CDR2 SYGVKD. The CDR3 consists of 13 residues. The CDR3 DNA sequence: TGTGCCACCGTTTCAGGGGGGCAGGATACGCAGTATTTT. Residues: CATVSGGQDTQYF.

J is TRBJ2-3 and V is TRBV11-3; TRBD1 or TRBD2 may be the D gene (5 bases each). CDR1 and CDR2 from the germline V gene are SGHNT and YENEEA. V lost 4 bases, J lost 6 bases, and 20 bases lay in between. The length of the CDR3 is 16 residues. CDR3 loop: CASSSTGTQEADTQYF. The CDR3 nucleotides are TGTGCCAGCAGCTCGACCGGGACCCAAGAGGCGGATACGCAGTATTTT.

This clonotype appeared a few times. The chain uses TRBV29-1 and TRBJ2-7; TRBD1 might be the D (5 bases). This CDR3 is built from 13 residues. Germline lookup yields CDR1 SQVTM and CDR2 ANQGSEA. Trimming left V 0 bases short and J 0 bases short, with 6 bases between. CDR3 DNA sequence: TGCAGCGTTGAAGACAGGGCCTCCTACGAGCAGTACTTC. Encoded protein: CSVEDRASYEQYF.

The CDR3 reads CASSSPDRMKNIQYF. Written as DNA, the CDR3 is TGTGCCAGCAGTTCCCCGGACAGGATGAAAAACATTCAGTACTTC. The chain employs TRBV28 and TRBJ2-4; 7 nucleotides line up with TRBD1. Germline-derived CDR1 and CDR2 are MDHEN and SYDVKM. This CDR3 spans 15 amino acids. The ends lost 4 bases at V and 4 bases at J; junction bases unmatched: 7.

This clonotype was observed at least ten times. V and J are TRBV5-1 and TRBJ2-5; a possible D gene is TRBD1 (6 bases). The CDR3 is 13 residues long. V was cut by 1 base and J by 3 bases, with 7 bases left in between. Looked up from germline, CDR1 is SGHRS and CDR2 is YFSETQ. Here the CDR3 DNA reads TGCGCCAGCAGCTTGTACAGGGAAGAGACCCAGTACTTC. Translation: CASSLYREETQYF.

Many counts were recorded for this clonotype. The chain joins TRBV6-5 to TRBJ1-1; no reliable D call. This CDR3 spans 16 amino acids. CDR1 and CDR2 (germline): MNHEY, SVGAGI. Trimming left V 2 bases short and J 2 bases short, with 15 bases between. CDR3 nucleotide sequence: TGTGCCAGCAGTTACGGGTCGGGGTTACCAAACACTGAAGCTTTCTTT. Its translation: CASSYGSGLPNTEAFF.

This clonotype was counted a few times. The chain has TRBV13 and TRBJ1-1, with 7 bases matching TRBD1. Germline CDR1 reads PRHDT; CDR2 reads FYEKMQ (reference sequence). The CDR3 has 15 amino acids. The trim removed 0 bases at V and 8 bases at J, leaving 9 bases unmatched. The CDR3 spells CASSLGAGEQGEAFF. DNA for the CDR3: TGTGCCAGCAGCTTAGGGGCCGGGGAACAGGGGGAAGCTTTCTTT.

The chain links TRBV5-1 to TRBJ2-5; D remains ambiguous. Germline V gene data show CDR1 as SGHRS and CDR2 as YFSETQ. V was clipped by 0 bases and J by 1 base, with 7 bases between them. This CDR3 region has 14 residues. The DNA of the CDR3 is TGCGCCAGCAGCTTGGAGGACGGCCAAGAGACCCAGTACTTC. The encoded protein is CASSLEDGQETQYF.

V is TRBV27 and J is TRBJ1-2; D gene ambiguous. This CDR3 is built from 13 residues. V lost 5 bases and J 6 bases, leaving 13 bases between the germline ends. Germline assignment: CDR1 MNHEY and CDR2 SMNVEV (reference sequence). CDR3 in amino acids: CASSVLGVNGYTF. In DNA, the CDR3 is TGTGCCAGCAGTGTACTGGGAGTCAATGGCTACACCTTC.

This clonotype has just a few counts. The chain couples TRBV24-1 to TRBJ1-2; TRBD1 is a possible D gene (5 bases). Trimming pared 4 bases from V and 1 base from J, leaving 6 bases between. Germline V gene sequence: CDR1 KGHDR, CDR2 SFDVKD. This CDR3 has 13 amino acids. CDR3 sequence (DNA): TGTGCCACCAGTGAGGGGCGTAACTATGGCTACACCTTC. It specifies CATSEGRNYGYTF.

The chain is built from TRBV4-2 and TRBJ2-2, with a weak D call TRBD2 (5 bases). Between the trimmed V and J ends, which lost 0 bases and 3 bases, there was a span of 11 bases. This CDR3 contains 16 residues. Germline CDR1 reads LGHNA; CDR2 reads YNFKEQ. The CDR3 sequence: CASSQEGGLHTGELFF. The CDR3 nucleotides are TGTGCCAGCAGCCAAGAAGGCGGGCTTCACACCGGGGAGCTGTTTTTT.

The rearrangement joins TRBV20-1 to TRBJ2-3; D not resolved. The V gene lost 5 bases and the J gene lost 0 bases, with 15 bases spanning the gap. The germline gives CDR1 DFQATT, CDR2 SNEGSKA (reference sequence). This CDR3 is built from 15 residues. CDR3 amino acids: CSAPIFVTSTDTQYF. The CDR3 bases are TGCAGTGCTCCAATCTTCGTTACTAGCACAGATACGCAGTATTTT.

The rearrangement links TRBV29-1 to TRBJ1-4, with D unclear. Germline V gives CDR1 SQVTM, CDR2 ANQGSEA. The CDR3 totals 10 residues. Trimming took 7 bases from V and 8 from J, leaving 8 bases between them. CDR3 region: CSALGEKLFF. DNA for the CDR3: TGCAGCGCCCTGGGGGAAAAACTGTTTTTT.

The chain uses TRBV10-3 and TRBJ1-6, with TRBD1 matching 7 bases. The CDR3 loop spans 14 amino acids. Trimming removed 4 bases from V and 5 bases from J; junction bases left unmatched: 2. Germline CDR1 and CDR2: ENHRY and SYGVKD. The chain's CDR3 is CAISGGQDNSPLHF. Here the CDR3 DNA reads TGTGCCATCAGTGGAGGACAGGATAATTCACCCCTCCACTTT.

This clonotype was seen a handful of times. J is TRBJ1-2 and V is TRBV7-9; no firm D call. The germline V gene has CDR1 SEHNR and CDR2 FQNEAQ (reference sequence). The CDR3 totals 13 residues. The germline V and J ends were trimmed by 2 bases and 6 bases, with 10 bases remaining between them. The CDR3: CASSLPDTDGYTF. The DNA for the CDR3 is TGTGCCAGCAGCTTACCAGACACAGATGGCTACACCTTC. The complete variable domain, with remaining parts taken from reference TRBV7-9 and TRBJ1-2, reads DTGVSQNPRHKITKRGQNVTFRCDPISEHNRLYWYRQTLGQGPEFLTYFQNEAQLEKSRLLSDRFSAERPKGSFSTLEIQRTEQGDSAMYLCASSLPDTDGYTFGSGTRLTVV.

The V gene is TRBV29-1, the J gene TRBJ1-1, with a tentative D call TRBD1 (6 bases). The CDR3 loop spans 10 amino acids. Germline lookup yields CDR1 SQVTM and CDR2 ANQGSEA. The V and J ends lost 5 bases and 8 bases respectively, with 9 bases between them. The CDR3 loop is CSVRDREAFF. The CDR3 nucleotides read TGCAGCGTTCGCGACAGGGAAGCTTTCTTT.

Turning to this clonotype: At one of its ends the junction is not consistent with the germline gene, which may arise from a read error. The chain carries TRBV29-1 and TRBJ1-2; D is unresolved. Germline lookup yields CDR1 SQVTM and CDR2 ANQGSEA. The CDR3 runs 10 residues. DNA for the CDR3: TGCAGCGTGATTGACTATAGCTACACCTTC. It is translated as CSVIDYSYTF.

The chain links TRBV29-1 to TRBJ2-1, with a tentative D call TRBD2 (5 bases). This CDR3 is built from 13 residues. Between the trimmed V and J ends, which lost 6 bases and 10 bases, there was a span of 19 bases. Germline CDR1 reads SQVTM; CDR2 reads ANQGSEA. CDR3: CSVAAPLENEQFF. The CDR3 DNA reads TGCAGCGTGGCTGCCCCACTAGAGAACGAGCAGTTCTTC.